This T cell receptor (beta chain) is drawn from a study of cytomegalovirus exposure and HLA in healthy donors (dated by TCRdb to about 2017). Study-level background: According to an earlier analysis of 550 to 700 of the donors, 150 million to 200 million T cells yielded over 90 million unique TCR beta sequences and more than 250 Gb of sequence data. Roughly 300 gigabases of sequencing data and around 85 million unique TCR sequences made up an early release that covered several hundred HLA-typed donors. Of the roughly 400 genotyped donors, 81% fell in the genetic ancestry cluster associated with self-reported Caucasian donors. The study aimed to test whether cataloging public T cell receptors could reveal signatures of past pathogen exposure. The study profiled the T cell repertoires of more than 500 subjects by immunosequencing and related them to cytomegalovirus serostatus. A separate validation cohort of roughly 130 different subjects was used in addition to the 666-subject first cohort. The study combined high-throughput TCR immunosequencing, statistical association of individual TCRs with disease status, and machine learning to predict cytomegalovirus infection status. A later analysis re-examined previously published TCR beta repertoires from more than 650 donors and added high-resolution HLA genotyping to investigate patterns of TCR occurrence. The later analysis used no new phenotypic data to find candidate immune exposures, relying instead on TCR beta sequences and their occurrence across donors. An earlier analysis of fewer than 700 of the donors applied high-throughput TCR beta sequencing to assess whether each TCR beta V gene segment acted as functional or pseudogenic. Donor age, sex, ethnicity and CMV serostatus were compiled together with the repertoire data. Genome-wide SNP genotypes for about three fifths of the roughly 670 donors were used in a later genetic analysis, which treated that subset as a discovery cohort. All discovery cohort repertoires had been generated using a single sequencing platform. Both class I and class II loci were covered by HLA typing, at four-digit resolution. The number of typed donors differed by locus: about 620-640 for A, B, C, DRB1 and DQB1; 500 to 550 for DQA1; about 600 for DPA1; and some 450 for DPB1. Because of strong linkage in the cohort, roughly five DR-DQ haplotypes were treated as single units for association and clustering. Among about 390 genotyped donors of the cohort, an average of 235,054 unique TCR beta nucleotide sequences were sequenced per donor, roughly 20% of them non-productive. Results the study describes overall, beyond this receptor: A cluster of highly shared sequence variants was judged likely to be a technical artifact of the sequencing pipeline. According to a later analysis, most CMV-associated TCR beta chains appeared to be HLA-restricted, and the HLA associations seemed to be driven largely by CMV exposure. HLA typing was unavailable for some donors at each locus, so association tests used only the typed subset. The classifier was reported to diagnose cytomegalovirus status with high specificity and sensitivity in both the original and validation cohorts. A further reported finding was that TCR beta sequences accurately predicted the HLA-A and HLA-B alleles for most subjects in the first cohort. In a later analysis, the rate of TCR association differed among HLA loci, with DRB1 alleles having the most associated TCRs and HLA-C alleles having the fewest. While some public TCRs were present in many individuals, most TCR sequences turned up only very rarely across donors. A later analysis found that HLA-associated TCR beta chains were more clonally expanded and had lower generation probabilities than equally common non-associated chains. In an earlier analysis of some 640 of the donors, most TCR beta V segments were observed in productive rearrangements about 87% or about 30% of the time, broadly matching IMGT annotations. Compared with the approximately 700-donor mean, donors in an Asian-associated ancestry cluster had fewer N-insertions in productive TCRs, according to a later genetic analysis. Because counts were too low, about 18 rarely observed V segments, including chromosome 9 orphons, were excluded from the earlier analysis of roughly 580 of the donors. The study listed 150 to 200 TCR beta chains as associated with cytomegalovirus. A later analysis associated about 18,000 TCR beta sequences with specific HLA alleles at a false discovery rate of 0.05. When HLA alleles, especially DR and DQ, strongly co-occurred, attributing TCR associations to individual alleles was difficult. V-gene and J-gene trimming of TCR beta chains was associated with a missense DCLRE1C variant in a later genetic analysis, and the association was replicated in an independent cohort. The 87-base-pair reads could not distinguish some IMGT-functional V segments, including TRBV6-2 and TRBV6-3, so those segments were excluded. CMV serostatus was the only immune exposure information available for the cohort. Several of the top co-occurrence clusters appeared to be linked to parvovirus B19, influenza, CMV and Epstein-Barr virus, according to a later analysis. The cohort was sequenced for TCR beta chains only, and without alpha or paired-chain data the features that could be detected were limited. Correlated functional status among segregating V segments might be attributable to linkage disequilibrium, but an unknown experimental factor could not be ruled out. In vitro tests confirmed that three of the cytomegalovirus-associated TCR beta chains recognize cytomegalovirus antigens. Presence/absence analyses assumed roughly uniform sequencing depth across donors, an assumption that may not hold. The authors suggested that the approach could potentially be generalized to other disease states and immunological phenotypes.

The receptor library was made with the immunoSEQ multiplex PCR assay. For the multiplex PCR, a mixture combining 60 forward primers for TCR Vbeta segments and 13 reverse primers for TCR Jbeta segments was used. The CDR3 region of rearranged TCR beta genes was amplified from genomic DNA with a multiplex PCR assay. The amplified TCR beta libraries were sequenced on the Illumina HiSeq System as 87-base-pair reads. In the original analysis: A later analysis tallied around 87 million unique TCR beta chains across the 660 or so repertoires, and approximately 9.9 million of those chains were shared by two or more donors. Raw reads were error-corrected and collapsed into unique sequences by a nearest-neighbor algorithm in which closely related sequences were merged to remove PCR and sequencing errors. CDR3 sequences were aligned to IMGT reference sequences to assign V, D and J gene segments. For a sequence to be retained, a match of at least six nucleotides to both a V gene segment and a J gene segment was required. A rearrangement counted as productive if the CDR3 had no stop codons and remained in frame with V and J, and every other rearrangement counted as non-productive. Following IMGT convention, CDR3 was defined as the stretch from the second conserved V-encoded cysteine up to the conserved J-encoded phenylalanine. Sequences without an unambiguous match to a single V gene segment were excluded from the earlier analysis of approximately 600 of the donors. An earlier analysis of about 590 of the donors classified V segments as functional when productive rearrangements were above 56.7% and as segregating when the standard deviation between donors was above 5%. A statistical classification framework was developed to diagnose cytomegalovirus status using the catalog of TCR beta chain sequences. In a later analysis, TCR nucleotide sequences were compared against IMGT/GENE-DB human TR gene sequences so that V and J genes could be assigned. Using the TCRdist pipeline, a later analysis assigned CDR3 sequences along with most-parsimonious VDJ recombination scenarios. A later analysis defined each TCR beta chain by its CDR3 amino acid sequence plus V-gene family, and excluded reads lacking a unique V-gene family. In a later analysis, around 650 highly shared, low-generation-probability nucleotide sequences were removed to address suspected cross-contamination and a sequencing artifact. For each public chain, a later analysis derived a clonal expansion index from normalized ranks of inferred template counts within each repertoire. A later analysis computed generation probabilities with a VDJ recombination model fitted to out-of-frame rearrangements, and checked the results against IGoR. In a later analysis, TCR-TCR, TCR-HLA and TCR-CMV co-occurrence was scored with hypergeometric tests, and a repertoire-size bias correction was applied to TCR pairs. In a later analysis, false discovery rates were estimated by permuting HLA or CMV assignments 20 times. In a later analysis, co-occurring TCRs were grouped using DBSCAN, and TCRdist sequence similarity was added for clustering within HLA-allele-positive subsets. Co-occurrence clustering excluded repertoires with fewer than 30,000 or more than 120,000 public chains, plus five with anomalous nucleotide sharing. This immuneACCESS table, as held by TCRdb, lists in-frame sequences with V and J called but not all clones. Of the missing ones, under half trace to an unresolved V gene in checked studies; the others have no known cause. That table furnishes V, J and clone size, whereas the DNA furnished D and trimming. The table for this sample lists around 91,000 clones; around 80% of them were counted only once. 2.5% of the sample is in the top ten clones.

In regard to this clone: What antigen it recognizes has not been identified. Base qualities are not provided; no much larger clone lies one nucleotide away.

The trim is 7 bases for V and 1 base for J, with a gap of 14 bases between the germline ends. Per the germline V gene, SQVTM is the CDR1 and ANQGSEA is the CDR2. The CDR3 covers 13 residues, taking in both the cysteine and the phenylalanine. Only the CDR3 region is kept as DNA, spanning 39 bases read in frame from base 1. In total, more than 500 healthy bone marrow donors made up the cohort. At the time of sampling, every cohort member was nominally healthy, though immune exposures that went unrecorded were likely present. The donor was CMV seropositive and belonged to the group of 250 to 300 seropositive cohort members. Every donor gave a peripheral blood sample, and the peripheral blood mononuclear cells from that sample were used for TCR beta sequencing. The Qiagen DNeasy Blood Extraction Kit was used to extract genomic DNA from the blood cell samples.

The clonotype originates from a male donor in good health and CMV-seropositive. The sequence joins TRBV29-1 to TRBJ2-7; the D segment could be TRBD1, given 6 matching bases. The sample was PBMCs. The CDR3 region: CSGRGTSSYEQYF. Here is the DNA: TGCAGCGGAAGGGGGACAAGTTCCTACGAGCAGTACTTC.